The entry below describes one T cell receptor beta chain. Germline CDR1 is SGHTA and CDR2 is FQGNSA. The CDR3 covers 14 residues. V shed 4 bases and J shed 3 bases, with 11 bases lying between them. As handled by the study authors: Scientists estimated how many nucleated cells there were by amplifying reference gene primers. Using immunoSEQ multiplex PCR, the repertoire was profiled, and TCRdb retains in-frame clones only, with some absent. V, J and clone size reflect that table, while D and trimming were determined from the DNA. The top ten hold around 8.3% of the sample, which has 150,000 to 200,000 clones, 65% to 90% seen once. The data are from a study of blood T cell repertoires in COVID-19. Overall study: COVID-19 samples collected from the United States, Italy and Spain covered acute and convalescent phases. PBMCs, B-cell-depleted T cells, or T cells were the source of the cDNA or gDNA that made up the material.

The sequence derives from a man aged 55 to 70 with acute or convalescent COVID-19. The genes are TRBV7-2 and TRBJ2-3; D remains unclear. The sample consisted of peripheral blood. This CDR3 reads CASSSPLLTDTQYF. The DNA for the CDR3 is TGTGCCAGCAGCTCGCCGCTACTTACAGATACGCAGTATTTT.